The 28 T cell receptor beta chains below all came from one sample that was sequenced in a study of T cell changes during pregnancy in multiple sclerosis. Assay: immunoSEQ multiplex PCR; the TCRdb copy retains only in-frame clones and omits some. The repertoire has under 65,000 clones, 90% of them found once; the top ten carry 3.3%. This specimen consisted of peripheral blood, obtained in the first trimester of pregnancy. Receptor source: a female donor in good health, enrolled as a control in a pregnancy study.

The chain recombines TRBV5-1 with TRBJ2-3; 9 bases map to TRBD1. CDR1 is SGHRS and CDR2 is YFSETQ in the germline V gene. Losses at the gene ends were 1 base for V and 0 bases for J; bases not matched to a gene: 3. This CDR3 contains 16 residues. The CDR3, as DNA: TGCGCCAGCAGCTTGATGGGGACAGGGAGCACAGATACGCAGTATTTT. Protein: CASSLMGTGSTDTQYF.

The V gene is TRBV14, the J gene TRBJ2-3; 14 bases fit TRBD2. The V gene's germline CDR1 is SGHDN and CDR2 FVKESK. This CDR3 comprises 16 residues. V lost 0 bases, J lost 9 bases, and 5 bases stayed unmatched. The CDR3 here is CASSQEGLAGVGTQYF. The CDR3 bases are TGTGCCAGCAGCCAAGAGGGACTAGCGGGGGTCGGGACGCAGTATTTT.

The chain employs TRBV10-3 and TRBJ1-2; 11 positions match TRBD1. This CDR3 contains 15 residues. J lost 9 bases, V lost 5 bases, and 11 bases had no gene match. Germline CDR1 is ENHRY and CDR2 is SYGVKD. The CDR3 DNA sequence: TGTGCCATCAGTCCCGGGACAGGGGGAGGTATTCGCTACACCTTC. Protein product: CAISPGTGGGIRYTF.

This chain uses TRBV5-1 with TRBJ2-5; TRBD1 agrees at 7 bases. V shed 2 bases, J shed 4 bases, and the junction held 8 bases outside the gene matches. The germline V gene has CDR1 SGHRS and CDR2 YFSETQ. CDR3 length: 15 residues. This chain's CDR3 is CASSLIGGAGETQYF. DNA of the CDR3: TGCGCCAGCAGCTTAATAGGGGGCGCGGGAGAGACCCAGTACTTC.

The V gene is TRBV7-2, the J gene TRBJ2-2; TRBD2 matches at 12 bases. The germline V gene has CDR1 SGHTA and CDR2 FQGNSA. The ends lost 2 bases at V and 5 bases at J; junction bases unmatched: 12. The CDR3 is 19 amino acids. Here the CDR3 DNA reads TGTGCCAGCAGCTTATTTTTTGCTAGCGGGAGGGCGGGTACCGGGGAGCTGTTTTTT. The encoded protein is CASSLFFASGRAGTGELFF.

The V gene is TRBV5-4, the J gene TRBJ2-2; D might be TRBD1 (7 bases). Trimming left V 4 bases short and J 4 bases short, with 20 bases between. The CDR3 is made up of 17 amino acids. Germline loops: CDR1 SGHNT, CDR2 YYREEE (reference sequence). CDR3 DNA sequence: TGTGCCAGCAGCGCCCGACAGGGAGGTCTCAGCACCGGGGAGCTGTTTTTT. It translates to CASSARQGGLSTGELFF. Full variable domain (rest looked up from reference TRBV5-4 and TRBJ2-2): ETGVTQSPTHLIKTRGQQVTLRCSSQSGHNTVSWYQQALGQGPQFIFQYYREEENGRGNFPPRFSGLQFPNYSSELNVNALELDDSALYLCASSARQGGLSTGELFFGEGSRLTVL.

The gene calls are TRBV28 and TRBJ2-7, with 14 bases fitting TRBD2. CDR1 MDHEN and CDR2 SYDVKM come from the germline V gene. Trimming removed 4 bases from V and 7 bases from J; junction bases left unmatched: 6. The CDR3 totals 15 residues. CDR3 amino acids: CASSSGTSGSKEQYF. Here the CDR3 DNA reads TGTGCCAGCAGTTCCGGGACTAGCGGGAGTAAGGAGCAGTACTTC.

The CDR3: CASSSPMGSTEAFF. The CDR3 DNA follows: TGTGCCAGCAGCTCACCGATGGGGAGCACTGAAGCTTTCTTT. V usage is TRBV5-4 and J usage is TRBJ1-1; D ambiguous. The germline V gene has CDR1 SGHNT and CDR2 YYREEE (reference sequence). The CDR3 is 14 residues long. Deletions cut 3 bases from V and 4 bases from J, with 13 bases between.

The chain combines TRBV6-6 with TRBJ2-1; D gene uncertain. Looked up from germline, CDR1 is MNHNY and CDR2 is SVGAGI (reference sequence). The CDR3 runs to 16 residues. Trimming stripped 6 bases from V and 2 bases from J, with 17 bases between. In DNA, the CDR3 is TGTGCCAGCAGCTCCAGCTTGCCCGGAGCCTACAATGAGCAGTTCTTC. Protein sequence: CASSSSLPGAYNEQFF.

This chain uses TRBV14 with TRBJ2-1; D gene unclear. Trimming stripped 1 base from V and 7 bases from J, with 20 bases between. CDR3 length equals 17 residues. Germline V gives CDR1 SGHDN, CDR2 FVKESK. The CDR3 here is CASSQGLQPLGGNEQFF. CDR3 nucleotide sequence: TGTGCCAGCAGCCAAGGGCTACAGCCGCTCGGTGGGAATGAGCAGTTCTTC.

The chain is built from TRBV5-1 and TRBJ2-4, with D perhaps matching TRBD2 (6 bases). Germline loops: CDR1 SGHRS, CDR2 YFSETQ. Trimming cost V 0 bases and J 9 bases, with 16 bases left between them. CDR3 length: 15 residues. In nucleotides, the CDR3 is TGCGCCAGCAGCTTGGGGGCAGGAGGGGACGGCATTCAGTACTTC. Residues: CASSLGAGGDGIQYF.

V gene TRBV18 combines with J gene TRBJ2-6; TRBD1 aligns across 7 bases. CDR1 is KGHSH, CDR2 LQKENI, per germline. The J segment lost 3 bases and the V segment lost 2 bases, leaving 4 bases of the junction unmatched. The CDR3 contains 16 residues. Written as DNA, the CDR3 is TGTGCCAGCTCACCAAGACAGGGAGATGGGGCCAACGTCCTGACTTTC. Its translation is CASSPRQGDGANVLTF.

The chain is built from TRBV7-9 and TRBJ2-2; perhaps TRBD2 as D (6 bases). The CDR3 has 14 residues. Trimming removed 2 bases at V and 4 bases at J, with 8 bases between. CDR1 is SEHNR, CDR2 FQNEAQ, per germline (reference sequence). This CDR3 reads CASSLLASTGELFF. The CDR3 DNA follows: TGTGCCAGCAGCTTACTAGCGAGCACCGGGGAGCTGTTTTTT.

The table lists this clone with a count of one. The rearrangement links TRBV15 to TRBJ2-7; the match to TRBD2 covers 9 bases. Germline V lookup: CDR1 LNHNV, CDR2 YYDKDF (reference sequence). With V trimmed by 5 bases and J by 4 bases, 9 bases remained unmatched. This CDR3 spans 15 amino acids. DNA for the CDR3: TGTGCCACCAGCCCCAAGGGGGCGGGAGGGTACGAGCAGTACTTC. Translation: CATSPKGAGGYEQYF.

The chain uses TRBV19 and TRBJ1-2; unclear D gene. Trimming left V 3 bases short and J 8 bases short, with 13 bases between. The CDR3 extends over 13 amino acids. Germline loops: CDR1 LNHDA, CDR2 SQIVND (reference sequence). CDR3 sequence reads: CASSIQLGGGYTF. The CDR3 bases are TGTGCCAGTAGTATCCAACTGGGAGGGGGCTACACCTTC.

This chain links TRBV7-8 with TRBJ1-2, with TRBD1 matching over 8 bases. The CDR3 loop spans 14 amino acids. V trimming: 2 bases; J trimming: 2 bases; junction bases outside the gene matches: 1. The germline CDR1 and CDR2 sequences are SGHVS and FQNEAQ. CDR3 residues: CASSLRQGNYGYTF. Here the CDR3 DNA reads TGTGCCAGCAGCTTACGACAGGGGAACTATGGCTACACCTTC.

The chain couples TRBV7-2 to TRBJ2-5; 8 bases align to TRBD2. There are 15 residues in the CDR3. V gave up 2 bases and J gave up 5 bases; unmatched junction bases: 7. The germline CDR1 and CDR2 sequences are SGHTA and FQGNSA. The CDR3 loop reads CASSLRSGGGETQYF. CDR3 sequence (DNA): TGTGCCAGCAGCTTAAGGTCGGGAGGGGGGGAGACCCAGTACTTC.

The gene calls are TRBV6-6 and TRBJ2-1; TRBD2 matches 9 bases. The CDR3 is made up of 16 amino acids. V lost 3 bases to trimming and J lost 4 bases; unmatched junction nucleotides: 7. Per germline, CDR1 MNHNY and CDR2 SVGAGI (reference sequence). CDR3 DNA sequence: TGTGCCAGCAGTTATAGTGAGACTAGCGGATACAATGAGCAGTTCTTC. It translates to CASSYSETSGYNEQFF.

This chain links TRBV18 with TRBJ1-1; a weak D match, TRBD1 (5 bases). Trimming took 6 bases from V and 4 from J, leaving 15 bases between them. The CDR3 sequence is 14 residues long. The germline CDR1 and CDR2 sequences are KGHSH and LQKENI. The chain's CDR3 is CASSTKKGPTEAFF. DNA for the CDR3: TGTGCCAGCTCCACAAAAAAGGGGCCCACTGAAGCTTTCTTT.

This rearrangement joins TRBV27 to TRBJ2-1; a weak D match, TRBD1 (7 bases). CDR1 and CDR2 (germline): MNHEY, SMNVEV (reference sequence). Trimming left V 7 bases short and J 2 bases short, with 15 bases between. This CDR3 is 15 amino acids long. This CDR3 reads CASTPGGPAYNEQFF. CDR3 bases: TGTGCCAGCACCCCAGGGGGGCCTGCCTACAATGAGCAGTTCTTC.

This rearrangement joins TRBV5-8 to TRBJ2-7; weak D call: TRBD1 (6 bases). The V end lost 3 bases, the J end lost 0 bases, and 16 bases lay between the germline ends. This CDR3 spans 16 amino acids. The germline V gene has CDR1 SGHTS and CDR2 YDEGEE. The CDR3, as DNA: TGTGCCAGCAGCTCGCTCCGGGACATGGGCTCCTACGAGCAGTACTTC. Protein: CASSSLRDMGSYEQYF.

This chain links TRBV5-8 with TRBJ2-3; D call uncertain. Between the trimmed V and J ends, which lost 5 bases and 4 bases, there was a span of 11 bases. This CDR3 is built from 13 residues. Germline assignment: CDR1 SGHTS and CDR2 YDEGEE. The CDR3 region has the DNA TGTGCCAGCAGATACGTGGGCTCAGATACGCAGTATTTT. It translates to CASRYVGSDTQYF. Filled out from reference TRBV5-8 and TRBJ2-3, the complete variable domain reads EAGVTQSPTHLIKTRGQQATLRCSPISGHTSVYWYQQALGLGLQFLLWYDEGEERNRGNFPPRFSGRQFPNYSSELNVNALELEDSALYLCASRYVGSDTQYFGPGTRLTVL.

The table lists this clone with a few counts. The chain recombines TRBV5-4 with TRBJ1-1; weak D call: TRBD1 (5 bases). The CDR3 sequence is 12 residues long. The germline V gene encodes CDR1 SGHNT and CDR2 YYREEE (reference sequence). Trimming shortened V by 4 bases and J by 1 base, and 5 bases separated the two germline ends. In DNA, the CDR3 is TGTGCCAGCAGCGACAGGAACACTGAAGCTTTCTTT. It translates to CASSDRNTEAFF.

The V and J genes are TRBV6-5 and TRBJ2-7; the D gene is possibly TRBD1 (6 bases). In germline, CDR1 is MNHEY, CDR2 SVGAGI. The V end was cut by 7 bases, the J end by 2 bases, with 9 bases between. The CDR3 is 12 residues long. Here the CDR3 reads CASTGDTYEQYF. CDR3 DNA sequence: TGTGCCAGCACAGGGGACACCTACGAGCAGTACTTC.

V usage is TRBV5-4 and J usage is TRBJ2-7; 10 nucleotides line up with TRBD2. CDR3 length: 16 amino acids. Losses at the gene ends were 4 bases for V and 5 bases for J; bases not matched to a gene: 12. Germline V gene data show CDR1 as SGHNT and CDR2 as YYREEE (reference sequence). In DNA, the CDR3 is TGTGCCAGCAGCCACCCGGGGAGCGGGGGGGCCCACGAGCAGTACTTC. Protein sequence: CASSHPGSGGAHEQYF.

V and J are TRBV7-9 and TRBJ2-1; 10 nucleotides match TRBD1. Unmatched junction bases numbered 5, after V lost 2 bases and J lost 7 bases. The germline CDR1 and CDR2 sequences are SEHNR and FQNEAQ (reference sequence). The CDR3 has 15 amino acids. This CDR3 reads CASSLSGTGVNEQFF. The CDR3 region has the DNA TGTGCCAGCAGCTTATCCGGGACAGGGGTAAATGAGCAGTTCTTC.

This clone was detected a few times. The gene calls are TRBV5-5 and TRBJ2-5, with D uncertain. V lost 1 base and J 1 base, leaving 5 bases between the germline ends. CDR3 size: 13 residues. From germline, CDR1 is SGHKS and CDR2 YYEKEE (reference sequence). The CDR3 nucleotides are TGTGCCAGCAGCTTGACTCCCCAAGAGACCCAGTACTTC. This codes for CASSLTPQETQYF.

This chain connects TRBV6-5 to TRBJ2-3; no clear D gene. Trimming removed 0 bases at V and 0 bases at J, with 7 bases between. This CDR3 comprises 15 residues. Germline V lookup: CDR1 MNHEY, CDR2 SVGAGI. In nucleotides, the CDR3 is TGTGCCAGCAGTTACTCGCGCACCAGCACAGATACGCAGTATTTT. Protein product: CASSYSRTSTDTQYF.